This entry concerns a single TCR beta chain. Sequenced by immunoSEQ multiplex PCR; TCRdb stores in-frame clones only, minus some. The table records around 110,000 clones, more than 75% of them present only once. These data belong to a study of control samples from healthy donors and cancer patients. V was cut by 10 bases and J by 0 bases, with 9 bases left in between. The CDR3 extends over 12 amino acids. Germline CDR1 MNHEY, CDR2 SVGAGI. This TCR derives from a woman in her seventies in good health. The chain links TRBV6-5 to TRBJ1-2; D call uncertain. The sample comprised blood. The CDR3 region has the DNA TGTGCCACCTCAGGCGCTAACTATGGCTACACCTTC. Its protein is CATSGANYGYTF.